The 10 T cell receptor delta chains below come from one sample, sequenced in a study of gamma-delta T cells after stem cell transplantation. TCRdb re-identified clones in the RT-PCR reads via CATT. This table holds about 2,200 delta-chain clones, 0.95% to 1.5% found once. The sequenced material came from gamma-delta T cells. The receptors were sampled from a human donor. It is not recorded whose cells these are; they may come from a transplant donor.

A word on this clone: Only one base separates this from a far larger clonotype, so it likely reflects a read error. Distinct nucleotide sequences in the sample also encode this CDR3. The chain has TRDV2 and TRDJ1, with 10 nucleotides matching TRDD3. CDR3 length equals 17 residues. Germline V gene lookup returns CDR1 GEAIGNYY and CDR2 EKD. The V gene end was trimmed by 4 bases and the J gene end by 2 bases; junction bases not matched to a gene: 12. The CDR3 DNA reads as TGTGCCTGTGATAGCCTGAGGGGGATACGCGGGACCGATAAACTCATCTTT. Translated: CACDSLRGIRGTDKLIF.

This clone has more than one count but fewer than ten. A far larger clone lies a single base away; this is likely a read error. The chain recombines TRDV2 with TRDJ1; the match to TRDD3 covers 8 bases. CDR1 and CDR2 from the germline V gene are GEAIGNYY and EKD. The CDR3 has 16 amino acids. The CDR3 protein is CACDTVGGWSTDKPIF. The CDR3 DNA follows: TGTGCCTGTGACACCGTTGGGGGATGGTCCACCGATAAACCCATCTTT.

In this sample, this clone is medium-sized. The chain recombines TRDV3 with TRDJ1, with D tentatively TRDD3 (6 bases). This CDR3 spans 15 amino acids. The germline V gene has CDR1 TVYSNPD and CDR2 GDNSRS (reference sequence). Trimming removed 1 base at V and 3 bases at J, with 18 bases between. CDR3 sequence: CAFTGDSSHPDKLIF. As DNA, the CDR3 is TGTGCCTTTACTGGGGATTCGTCCCACCCCGATAAACTCATCTTT.

As for this clone: TCRdb's protein, taken from a much larger clone, differs from this DNA's translation at residue 4, likely owing to a read error; the protein displayed comes from the DNA. The chain recombines TRDV2 with TRDJ1, with 7 bases aligning to TRDD3. The CDR3 loop spans 20 amino acids. CDR1 is GEAIGNYY and CDR2 is EKD in the germline V gene. CDR3: CACGTVVMGDPSMYTDKLIF. In DNA form, the CDR3 reads TGTGCCTGTGGCACCGTTGTAATGGGGGACCCCTCTATGTACACCGATAAACTCATCTTT.

This clone ranks as large. Distinct nucleotide sequences in the sample also encode this CDR3. The DNA for the CDR3 is TGTGCCTGTGACACCGTTGTAATGGGGGACCCCTCTATGTACACCGATAAACTCATCTTT. As protein: CACDTVVMGDPSMYTDKLIF. The chain uses TRDV2 and TRDJ1, with 7 bases fitting TRDD3. This CDR3 is 20 amino acids long. Germline CDR1 is GEAIGNYY and CDR2 is EKD. V lost 0 bases, J lost 0 bases, and 18 bases stayed unmatched.

By proportion, this clone is medium-sized. A single base separates this from a much larger clone, so it may be a read error. Other DNA sequences in this specimen translate into the identical CDR3. The chain recombines TRDV2 with TRDJ1, with D unresolved. CDR1 GEAIGNYY and CDR2 EKD come from the germline V gene. The CDR3 covers 16 residues. CDR3 nucleotide sequence: TGTGCCTGTGACTTGTTGACCCCTCTCTCCTCCGATAAGCTCATCTTT. This translates into CACDLLTPLSSDKLIF.

This clone appeared a few times. A read error is likely here: a far larger clone is one base away. Other nucleotide sequences in the sample specify the same CDR3. The rearrangement joins TRDV2 to TRDJ1, with D possibly matching TRDD3 (5 bases). This CDR3 is built from 15 residues. Germline CDR1 GEAIGNYY, CDR2 EKD. As DNA, the CDR3 is TGTGCCTGTGACCCCCTGGGTCCGTACACCGACAAACTCATCTTT. Residues: CACDPLGPYTDKLIF.

This clone was counted only a few times. A far larger clone differs by one base, so this is likely a read error. The sample holds other DNA sequences that translate to the same CDR3. This sequence joins TRDV2 and TRDJ1; D possibly matches TRDD2 or TRDD3 (6 bases each). Trimming removed 3 bases at V and 0 bases at J, with 22 bases between. This CDR3 region has 18 residues. Germline CDR1 GEAIGNYY, CDR2 EKD. The CDR3 region has the DNA TGTGCCTGTGACCGGCTTCCTGGGGAAGCCCCGTACACCGATAAACTCATCTTT. The encoded protein is CACDRLPGEAPYTDKLIF.

Worth noting for this clone: The protein TCRdb gives is from a much larger clone and does not agree with this DNA's translation at residue 4, likely a read error; the protein shown here comes from the DNA. The chain uses TRDV2 and TRDJ3, with D tentatively TRDD3 (7 bases). The CDR3 totals 20 residues. V was clipped by 5 bases and J by 0 bases, with 22 bases between them. Germline CDR1 and CDR2: GEAIGNYY and EKD. The CDR3 region is CACGKALGFLSSWDTRQMFF. The CDR3, as DNA: TGTGCCTGTGGCAAAGCACTGGGGTTCCTAAGCTCCTGGGACACCCGACAGATGTTTTTC.

This clone was counted only a few times. A far larger clone lies a single base away; this is likely a read error. Other DNA sequences in the sample encode the same CDR3. This chain joins TRDV2 and TRDJ1; TRDD3 matches at 13 bases. J lost 8 bases, V lost 3 bases, and 11 bases had no gene match. CDR3 length: 16 residues. Germline V gene data show CDR1 as GEAIGNYY and CDR2 as EKD. CDR3 sequence (DNA): TGTGCCTGTGACGCTCTGGGACTGGGGGATACGGAAAAACTCATCTTT. Translating gives CACDALGLGDTEKLIF.